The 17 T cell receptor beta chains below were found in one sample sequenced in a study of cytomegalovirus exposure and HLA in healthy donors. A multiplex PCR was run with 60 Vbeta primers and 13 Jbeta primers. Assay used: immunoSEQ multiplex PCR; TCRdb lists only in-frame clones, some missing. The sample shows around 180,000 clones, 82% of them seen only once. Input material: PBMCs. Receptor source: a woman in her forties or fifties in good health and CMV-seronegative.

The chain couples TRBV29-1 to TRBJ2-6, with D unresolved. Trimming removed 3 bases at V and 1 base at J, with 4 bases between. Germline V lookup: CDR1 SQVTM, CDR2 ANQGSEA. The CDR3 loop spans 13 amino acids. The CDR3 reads CSVDYSGANVLTF. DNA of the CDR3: TGCAGCGTTGACTATTCTGGGGCCAACGTCCTGACTTTC.

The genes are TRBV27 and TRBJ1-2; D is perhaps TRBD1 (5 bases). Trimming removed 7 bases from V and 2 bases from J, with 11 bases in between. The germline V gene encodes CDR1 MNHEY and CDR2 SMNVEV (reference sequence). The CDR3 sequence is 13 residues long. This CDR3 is CASTTGGNYGYTF. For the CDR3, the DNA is TGTGCCAGCACCACAGGCGGAAACTATGGCTACACCTTC.

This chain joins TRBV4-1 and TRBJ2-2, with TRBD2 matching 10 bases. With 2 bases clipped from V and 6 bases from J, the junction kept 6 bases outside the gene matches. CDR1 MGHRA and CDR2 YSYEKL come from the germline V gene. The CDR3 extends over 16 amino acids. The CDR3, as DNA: TGCGCCAGCAGCCAACCTAGCGGGAGCCCAGCCGGGGAGCTGTTTTTT. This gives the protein CASSQPSGSPAGELFF.

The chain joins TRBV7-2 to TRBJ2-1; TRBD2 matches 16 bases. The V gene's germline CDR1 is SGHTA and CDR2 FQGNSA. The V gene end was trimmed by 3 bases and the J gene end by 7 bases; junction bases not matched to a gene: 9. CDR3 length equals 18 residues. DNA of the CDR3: TGTGCCAGCAGCTTCCTGGGACTAGCGGGGGGGCTAAGTAATGAGCAGTTCTTC. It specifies CASSFLGLAGGLSNEQFF.

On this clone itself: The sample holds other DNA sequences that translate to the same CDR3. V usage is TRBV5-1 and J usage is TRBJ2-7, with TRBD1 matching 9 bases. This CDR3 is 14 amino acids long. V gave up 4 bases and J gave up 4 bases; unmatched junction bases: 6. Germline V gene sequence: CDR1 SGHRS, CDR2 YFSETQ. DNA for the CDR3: TGCGCCAGCAGCCCTACAGGGGGCTCGTACGAGCAGTACTTC. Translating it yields CASSPTGGSYEQYF.

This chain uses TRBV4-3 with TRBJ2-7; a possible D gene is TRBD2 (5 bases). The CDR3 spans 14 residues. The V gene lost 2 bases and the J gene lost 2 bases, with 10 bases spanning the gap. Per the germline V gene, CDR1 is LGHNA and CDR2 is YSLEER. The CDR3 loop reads CASSQSGRTYEQYF. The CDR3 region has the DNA TGCGCCAGCAGCCAAAGCGGCAGGACCTACGAGCAGTACTTC.

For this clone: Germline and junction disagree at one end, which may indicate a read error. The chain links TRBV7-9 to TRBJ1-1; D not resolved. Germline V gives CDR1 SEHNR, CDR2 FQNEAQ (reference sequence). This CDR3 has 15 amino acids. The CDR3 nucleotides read TGTGTCAGCAGCTTAGTGGCCGGGTTCGGGACTGAAGCTTTCTTT. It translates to CVSSLVAGFGTEAFF.

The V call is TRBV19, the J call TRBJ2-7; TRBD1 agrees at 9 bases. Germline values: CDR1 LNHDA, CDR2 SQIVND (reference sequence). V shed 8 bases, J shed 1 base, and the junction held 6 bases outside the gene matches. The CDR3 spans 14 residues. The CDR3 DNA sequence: TGTGCCAGTGGCCGGGACAGGGATTCCTACGAGCAGTACTTC. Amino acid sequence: CASGRDRDSYEQYF.

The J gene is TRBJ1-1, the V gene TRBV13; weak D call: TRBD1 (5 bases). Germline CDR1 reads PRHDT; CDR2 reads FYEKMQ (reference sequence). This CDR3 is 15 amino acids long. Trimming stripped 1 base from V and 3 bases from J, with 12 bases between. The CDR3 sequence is CASSLEWGRDTEAFF. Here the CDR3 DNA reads TGTGCCAGCAGCTTAGAGTGGGGGAGGGACACTGAAGCTTTCTTT.

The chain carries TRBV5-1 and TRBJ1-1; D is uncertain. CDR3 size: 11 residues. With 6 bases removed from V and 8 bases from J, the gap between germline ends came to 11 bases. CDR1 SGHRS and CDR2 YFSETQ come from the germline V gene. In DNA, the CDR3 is TGCGCCAGCAAAATGGAGGGCGAAGCTTTCTTT. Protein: CASKMEGEAFF.

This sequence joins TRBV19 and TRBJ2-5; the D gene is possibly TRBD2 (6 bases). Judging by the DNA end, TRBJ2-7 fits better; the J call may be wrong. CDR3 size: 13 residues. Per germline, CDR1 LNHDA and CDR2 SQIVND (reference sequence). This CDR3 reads CASSPGGHYEQYF. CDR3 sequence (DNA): TGTGCCAGTAGTCCCGGGGGTCACTACGAGCAGTACTTC.

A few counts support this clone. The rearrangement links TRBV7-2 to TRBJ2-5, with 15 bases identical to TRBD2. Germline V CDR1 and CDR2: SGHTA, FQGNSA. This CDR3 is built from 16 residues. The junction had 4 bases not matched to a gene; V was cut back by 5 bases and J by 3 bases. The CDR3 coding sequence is TGTGCCAGCAGCCCGGGACTAGCGGGGGGAAAAGAGACCCAGTACTTC. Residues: CASSPGLAGGKETQYF.

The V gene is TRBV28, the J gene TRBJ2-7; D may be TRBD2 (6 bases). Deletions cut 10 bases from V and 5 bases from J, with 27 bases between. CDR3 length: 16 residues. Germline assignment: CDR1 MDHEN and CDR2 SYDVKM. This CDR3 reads CATLPPPGVSINEQYF. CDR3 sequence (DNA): TGTGCCACCCTACCCCCCCCGGGAGTCTCAATTAACGAGCAGTACTTC. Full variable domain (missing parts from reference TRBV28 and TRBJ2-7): DVKVTQSSRYLVKRTGEKVFLECVQDMDHENMFWYRQDPGLGLRLIYFSYDVKMKEKGDIPEGYSVSREKKERFSLILESASTNQTSMYLCATLPPPGVSINEQYFGPGTRLTVT.

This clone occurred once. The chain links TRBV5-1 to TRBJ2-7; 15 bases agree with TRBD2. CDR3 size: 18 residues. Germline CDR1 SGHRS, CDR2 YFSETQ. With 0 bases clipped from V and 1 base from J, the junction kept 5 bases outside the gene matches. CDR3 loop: CASSLGGLAGGESYEQYF. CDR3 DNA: TGCGCCAGCAGCTTGGGAGGACTAGCGGGAGGGGAGTCCTACGAGCAGTACTTC.

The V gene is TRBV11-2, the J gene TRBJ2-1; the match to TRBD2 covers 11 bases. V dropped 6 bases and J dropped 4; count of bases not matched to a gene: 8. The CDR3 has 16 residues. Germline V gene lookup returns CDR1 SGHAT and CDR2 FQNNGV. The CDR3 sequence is CASRPPGLAEYNEQFF. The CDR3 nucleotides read TGTGCCAGCAGGCCTCCGGGACTAGCGGAATACAATGAGCAGTTCTTC.

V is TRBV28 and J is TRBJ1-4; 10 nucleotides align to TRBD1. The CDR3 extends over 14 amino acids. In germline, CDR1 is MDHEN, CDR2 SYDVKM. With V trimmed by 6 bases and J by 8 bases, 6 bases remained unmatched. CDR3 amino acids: CASSGGQGREKLFF. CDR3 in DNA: TGTGCCAGCAGCGGGGGACAGGGGAGGGAAAAACTGTTTTTT.

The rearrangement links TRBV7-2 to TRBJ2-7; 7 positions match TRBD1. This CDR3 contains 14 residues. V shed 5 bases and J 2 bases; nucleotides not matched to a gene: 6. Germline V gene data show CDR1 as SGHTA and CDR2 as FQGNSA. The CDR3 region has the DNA TGTGCCAGCAGCACTCGACAGGGACCCTACGAGCAGTACTTC. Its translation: CASSTRQGPYEQYF.